Described below is a single TCR beta chain sequence and its context. The ends were cut back, 5 bases at V and 3 bases at J, with 8 bases in the middle. This CDR3 region has 13 residues. Germline CDR1 SNHLY, CDR2 FYNNEI. PCR primers comprised 60 Vbeta and 13 Jbeta primers. TCRdb keeps only in-frame clones here, not all; method: immunoSEQ multiplex PCR. In the table there are about 130,000 clones, about 80% of which are singletons. This sample stems from a study of cytomegalovirus exposure and HLA in healthy donors. Study-level background: Of all 400 or so donors who were genotyped, about 80% belonged to the Caucasian-associated ancestry cluster.

The V gene is TRBV2, the J gene TRBJ2-1; tentative D call: TRBD2 (5 bases). The sample consisted of PBMCs. This sequence was found in a man aged 35-49 years in good health and CMV-seronegative. CDR3 residues: CASSTTSYNEQFF. In DNA form, the CDR3 reads TGTGCCAGCAGTACTACTAGCTACAATGAGCAGTTCTTC.